Listed below are T cell receptor beta chains from one sample, sequenced in a study of memory CD4+ T cells and cytomegalovirus serostatus. Method: immunoSEQ multiplex PCR; TCRdb's copy keeps in-frame clones and lacks some. This sample has under 80,000 clones, with roughly three quarters found just once. The sequencing sample was made of memory CD4+ T cells from blood. The receptors shown here come from an adult in good health and CMV-seropositive. Both conserved end residues are part of each CDR3. Fields, in order: clone size, J gene, V gene, D gene, CDR3 protein, CDR3 DNA. D genes are given only for firm matches. The size of a clone is reported for some rows only, either as once, few or many, or as a class for expanded clones.

>NA|TRBJ2-3|TRBV2|NA
CAIKKGSTGPGTQYF
TGTGCCATTAAGAAGGGGTCAACCGGGCCGGGCACGCAGTATTTT
>few|TRBJ1-1|TRBV2|TRBD1
CASSRDRANTEAFF
TGTGCCAGCAGCCGGGACAGGGCGAACACTGAAGCTTTCTTT
>NA|TRBJ1-2|TRBV7-2|TRBD1
CASSAARQGVNTF
TGTGCCAGCAGCGCGGCTCGACAGGGGGTTAACACCTTC
>NA|TRBJ2-3|TRBV18|NA
CASSLMGDTQYF
TGTGCCAGCTCTTTGATGGGAGATACGCAGTATTTT
>NA|TRBJ2-1|TRBV11-2|NA
CASSLDRAGEQFF
TGTGCCAGCAGCTTAGACAGGGCAGGGGAGCAGTTCTTC
>NA|TRBJ1-2|TRBV30|NA
CAWGLYGYTF
TGTGCCTGGGGTCTCTATGGCTACACCTTC
>NA|TRBJ2-1|TRBV11-3|NA
CASSSDGDYNEQFF
TGTGCCAGCAGCTCGGACGGAGATTACAATGAGCAGTTCTTC
>NA|TRBJ1-3|TRBV4-1|TRBD1
CASSQDGTAQSGNTIYF
TGCGCCAGCAGCCAAGACGGGACAGCCCAATCTGGAAACACCATATATTTT
>NA|TRBJ2-1|TRBV7-2|NA
CASSYRGGGSYNEQFF
TGTGCCAGCAGCTATAGGGGGGGCGGGAGCTACAATGAGCAGTTCTTC
>NA|TRBJ2-1|TRBV11-3|NA
CASSLVVTVRRDVGNEQFF
TGTGCCAGCAGCTTAGTCGTCACCGTCAGGCGGGATGTTGGAAATGAGCAGTTCTTC
>NA|TRBJ2-5|TRBV11-2|TRBD1
CASSPRTGQVEETQYF
TGTGCCAGCAGCCCCCGGACAGGGCAGGTGGAGGAGACCCAGTACTTC
>once|TRBJ2-1|TRBV9|NA
CASSSGTGSEQFF
TGTGCCAGCAGCTCCGGGACTGGGAGTGAGCAGTTCTTC
>NA|TRBJ2-1|TRBV11-3|TRBD1
CASSFSGTAYNEQFF
TGTGCCAGCAGCTTCTCCGGGACAGCCTACAATGAGCAGTTCTTC
>NA|TRBJ1-2|TRBV11-2|NA
CASSRTLEGYTF
TGTGCCAGCAGCCGGACACTGGAGGGCTACACCTTC
>few|TRBJ2-1|TRBV7-8|TRBD2
CASSLARLARGGEQFF
TGTGCCAGCAGCTTAGCACGACTAGCGAGGGGGGGAGAGCAGTTCTTC
>NA|TRBJ1-6|TRBV30|NA
CAYSTVFNSPLHF
TGTGCCTACTCGACAGTTTTTAATTCACCCCTCCACTTT
>NA|TRBJ2-5|TRBV15|NA
CATSPEGRTAGETQYF
TGTGCCACCAGCCCTGAGGGGAGGACCGCCGGTGAGACCCAGTACTTC
>NA|TRBJ2-3|TRBV6-1|TRBD2
CASATSGFTDTQYF
TGTGCCAGTGCAACTAGCGGATTCACAGATACGCAGTATTTT
>few|TRBJ2-1|TRBV11-2|TRBD2
CASSFSGRNEQFF
TGTGCCAGCAGCTTTAGCGGGAGGAATGAGCAGTTCTTC
>once|TRBJ2-1|TRBV5-1|TRBD2
CASSRTSGGSYNEQFF
TGCGCCAGCAGCCGGACTAGCGGGGGTTCCTACAATGAGCAGTTCTTC
>NA|TRBJ2-1|TRBV25-1|NA
CASSDYTLYNEQFF
TGTGCCAGCAGTGATTATACACTCTACAATGAGCAGTTCTTC
>NA|TRBJ2-2|TRBV18|NA
CASSLLTANTGELFF
TGTGCCAGCTCACTTTTAACGGCGAACACCGGGGAGCTGTTTTTT
>NA|TRBJ2-3|TRBV7-2|TRBD2
CASSAFLAEVTDTQYF
TGTGCCAGCAGCGCCTTCCTAGCGGAGGTCACAGATACGCAGTATTTT
>NA|TRBJ1-3|TRBV7-2|TRBD1
CASSLGTGRNTIYF
TGTGCCAGCAGCTTAGGGACAGGACGAAACACCATATATTTT
>once|TRBJ2-3|TRBV10-3|NA
CAISESPGGAPDTQYF
TGTGCCATCAGTGAGTCTCCAGGAGGGGCCCCAGATACGCAGTATTTT
>NA|TRBJ1-1|TRBV11-3|NA
CASSLGQALNTEAFF
TGTGCCAGCAGCTTAGGGCAGGCGTTGAACACTGAAGCTTTCTTT
>NA|TRBJ2-7|TRBV6-4|TRBD1
CASSDVIRDRSYGQYF
TGTGCCAGCAGTGACGTCATCCGGGACAGATCCTACGGGCAGTACTTC
>medium-sized|TRBJ1-1|TRBV5-4|NA
CASSLQGNTEAFF
TGTGCCAGCAGCTTGCAGGGGAACACTGAAGCTTTCTTT
>NA|TRBJ1-5|TRBV2|NA
CASSGGQASNQPQHF
TGTGCCAGCAGTGGTGGGCAGGCTAGCAATCAGCCCCAGCATTTT
>NA|TRBJ2-1|TRBV6-4|TRBD1
CASSVRTGAYNEQFF
TGTGCCAGCAGCGTTAGGACAGGGGCCTACAATGAGCAGTTCTTC
>NA|TRBJ2-1|TRBV7-9|TRBD2
CASSRTSGGYNEQFF
TGTGCCAGCAGCCGGACTAGCGGGGGCTACAATGAGCAGTTCTTC
>once|TRBJ1-1|TRBV18|NA
CASSPVRDLGTEAFF
TGTGCCAGCTCACCGGTGAGGGACCTAGGGACTGAAGCTTTCTTT